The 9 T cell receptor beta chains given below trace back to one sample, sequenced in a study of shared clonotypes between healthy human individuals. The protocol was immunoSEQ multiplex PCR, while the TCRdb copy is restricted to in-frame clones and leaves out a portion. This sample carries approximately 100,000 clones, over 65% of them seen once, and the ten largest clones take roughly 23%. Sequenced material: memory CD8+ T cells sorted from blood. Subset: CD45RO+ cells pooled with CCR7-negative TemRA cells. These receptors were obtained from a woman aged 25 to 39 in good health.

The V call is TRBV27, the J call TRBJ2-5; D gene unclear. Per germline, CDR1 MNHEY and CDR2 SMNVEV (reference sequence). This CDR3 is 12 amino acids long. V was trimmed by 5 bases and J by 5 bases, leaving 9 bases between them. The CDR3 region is CASSGSGETQYF. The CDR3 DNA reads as TGTGCCAGCAGTGGTTCCGGTGAGACCCAGTACTTC.

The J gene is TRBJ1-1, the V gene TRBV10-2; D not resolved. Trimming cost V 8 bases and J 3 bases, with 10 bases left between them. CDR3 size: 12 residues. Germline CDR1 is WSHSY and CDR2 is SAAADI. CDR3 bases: TGCGCCAGCGCCAATGGGGACACTGAAGCTTTCTTT. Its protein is CASANGDTEAFF.

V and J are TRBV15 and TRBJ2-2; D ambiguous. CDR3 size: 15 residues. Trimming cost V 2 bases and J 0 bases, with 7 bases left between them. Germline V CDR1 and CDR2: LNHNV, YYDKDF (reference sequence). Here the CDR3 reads CATSRNTPNTGELFF. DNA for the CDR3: TGTGCCACCAGCAGAAATACCCCGAACACCGGGGAGCTGTTTTTT.

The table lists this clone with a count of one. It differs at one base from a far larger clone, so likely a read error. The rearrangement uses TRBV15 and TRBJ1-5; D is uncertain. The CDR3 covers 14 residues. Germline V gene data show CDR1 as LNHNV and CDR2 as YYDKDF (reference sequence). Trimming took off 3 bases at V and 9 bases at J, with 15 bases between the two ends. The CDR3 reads CATSSGRQYRPQHF. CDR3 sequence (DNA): TGTGCCACCAGCAGCGGCAGGCAATATCGGCCCCAGCATTTT.

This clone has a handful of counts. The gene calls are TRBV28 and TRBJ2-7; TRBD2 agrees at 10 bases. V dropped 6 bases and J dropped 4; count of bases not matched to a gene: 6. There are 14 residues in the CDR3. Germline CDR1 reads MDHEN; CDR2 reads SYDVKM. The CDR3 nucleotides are TGTGCCAGCAGAAACCTGGGACTAGCGTACGAGCAGTACTTC. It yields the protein CASRNLGLAYEQYF.

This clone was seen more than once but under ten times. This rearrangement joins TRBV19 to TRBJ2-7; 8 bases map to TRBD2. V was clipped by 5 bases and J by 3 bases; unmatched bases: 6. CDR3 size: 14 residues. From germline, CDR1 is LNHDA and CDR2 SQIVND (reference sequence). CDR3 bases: TGTGCCAGTAGTCGCAATAGCGGGGTCTACGAGCAGTACTTC. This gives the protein CASSRNSGVYEQYF.

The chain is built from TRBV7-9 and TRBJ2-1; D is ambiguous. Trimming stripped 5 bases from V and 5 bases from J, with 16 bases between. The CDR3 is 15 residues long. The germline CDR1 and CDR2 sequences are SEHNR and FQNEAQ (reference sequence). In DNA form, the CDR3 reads TGTGCCAGCAGCCCGAGAGGACGGCAAAACAATGAGCAGTTCTTC. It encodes CASSPRGRQNNEQFF. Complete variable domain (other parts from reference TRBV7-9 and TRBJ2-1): DTGVSQNPRHKITKRGQNVTFRCDPISEHNRLYWYRQTLGQGPEFLTYFQNEAQLEKSRLLSDRFSAERPKGSFSTLEIQRTEQGDSAMYLCASSPRGRQNNEQFFGPGTRLTVL.

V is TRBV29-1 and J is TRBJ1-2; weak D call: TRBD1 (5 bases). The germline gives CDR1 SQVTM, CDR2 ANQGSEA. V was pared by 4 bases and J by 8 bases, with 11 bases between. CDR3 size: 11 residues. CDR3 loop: CSVGGGTGYTF. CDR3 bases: TGCAGCGTTGGTGGGGGGACGGGCTACACCTTC.

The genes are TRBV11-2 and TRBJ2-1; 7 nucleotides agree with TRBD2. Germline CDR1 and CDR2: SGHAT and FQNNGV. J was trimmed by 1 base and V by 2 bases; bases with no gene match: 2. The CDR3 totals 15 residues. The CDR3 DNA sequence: TGTGCCAGCAGCTTACTGCGGGAGTCCTACAATGAGCAGTTCTTC. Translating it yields CASSLLRESYNEQFF.